These 28 T cell receptor beta chains came from one sample sequenced in a study of blood T cell repertoires in COVID-19. Only in-frame clones appear in the TCRdb table, and some are missing; sequencing was by immunoSEQ multiplex PCR. Of about 60,000 clones listed, approximately 84% are singletons. Sample: peripheral blood. Receptor source: a man in his sixties with COVID-19, enrolled during active disease.

The chain combines TRBV29-1 with TRBJ2-3, with a possible D match to TRBD1 (6 bases). Trimming took off 4 bases at V and 0 bases at J, with 11 bases between the two ends. This CDR3 comprises 14 residues. CDR1 is SQVTM and CDR2 is ANQGSEA in the germline V gene. The CDR3 spells CSVVWTASTDTQYF. As DNA, the CDR3 is TGCAGCGTTGTGTGGACAGCGAGCACAGATACGCAGTATTTT.

The V gene is TRBV14, the J gene TRBJ1-2; the match to TRBD1 covers 10 bases. CDR1 and CDR2 from the germline V gene are SGHDN and FVKESK. CDR3 length: 18 residues. Trimming cost V 1 base and J 7 bases; bases outside gene matches: 15. The CDR3 spells CASSQGTGGPTIARGYTF. The CDR3 nucleotides read TGTGCCAGCAGCCAAGGGACAGGGGGACCGACTATAGCTCGTGGCTACACCTTC.

The chain couples TRBV5-1 to TRBJ1-1, with D tentatively TRBD1 (5 bases). Germline-derived CDR1 and CDR2 are SGHRS and YFSETQ. V was clipped by 5 bases and J by 1 base, with 12 bases between them. This CDR3 region has 14 residues. CDR3 residues: CASSRGTPNTEAFF. CDR3 bases: TGCGCCAGCAGTCGGGGGACGCCGAACACTGAAGCTTTCTTT.

This sequence joins TRBV29-1 and TRBJ1-1; no clear D gene. In germline, CDR1 is SQVTM, CDR2 ANQGSEA. V lost 2 bases to trimming and J lost 4 bases, with 8 bases between them. CDR3 length equals 12 residues. CDR3 amino acids: CSVEPGSTEAFF. CDR3 nucleotides: TGCAGCGTTGAACCGGGTAGCACTGAAGCTTTCTTT.

The chain recombines TRBV6-1 with TRBJ2-5; 7 bases fit TRBD2. The CDR3 covers 15 residues. V dropped 1 base and J dropped 3; count of bases not matched to a gene: 5. Germline assignment: CDR1 MNHNS and CDR2 SASEGT. The CDR3 DNA follows: TGTGCCAGCAGTGAAGGGGGAGCGGGGAAAGAGACCCAGTACTTC. Residues: CASSEGGAGKETQYF.

This chain joins TRBV29-1 and TRBJ2-5; 12 nucleotides match TRBD2. The V gene's germline CDR1 is SQVTM and CDR2 ANQGSEA. The CDR3 spans 14 residues. The V segment lost 7 bases and the J segment 4 bases; nucleotides outside the gene matches: 7. As DNA, the CDR3 is TGCAGCGCTCTACCGGGACTAGCGGGAGAGACCCAGTACTTC. Its protein product is CSALPGLAGETQYF.

The chain recombines TRBV7-9 with TRBJ1-2; perhaps TRBD1 as D (5 bases). V lost 0 bases, J lost 5 bases, and 16 bases lay in between. Per the germline V gene, CDR1 is SEHNR and CDR2 is FQNEAQ (reference sequence). The CDR3 sequence is 16 residues long. The CDR3 region is CASSLAGRVQTYGYTF. CDR3 in DNA: TGTGCCAGCAGCTTAGCTGGCAGGGTTCAAACTTATGGCTACACCTTC.

The chain links TRBV5-1 to TRBJ2-1, with D possibly matching TRBD1 (5 bases). The germline CDR1 and CDR2 sequences are SGHRS and YFSETQ. The CDR3 spans 12 residues. The V end was cut by 5 bases, the J end by 8 bases, with 11 bases between. DNA of the CDR3: TGCGCCAGCAGAGCAGGGTCCGATGAGCAGTTCTTC. It codes for CASRAGSDEQFF. The full variable domain, with the rest looked up from reference TRBV5-1 and TRBJ2-1, is KAGVTQTPRYLIKTRGQQVTLSCSPISGHRSVSWYQQTPGQGLQFLFEYFSETQRNKGNFPGRFSGRQFSNSRSEMNVSTLELGDSALYLCASRAGSDEQFFGPGTRLTVL.

V gene TRBV30 combines with J gene TRBJ1-5; the match to TRBD1 covers 8 bases. Germline CDR1 is GTSNPN and CDR2 is SVGIG (reference sequence). The CDR3 has 16 residues. V trimming: 2 bases; J trimming: 4 bases; junction bases outside the gene matches: 10. CDR3 sequence (DNA): TGTGCCTGGAGTCAGGGGACAGGAGGAAATAATCAGCCCCAGCATTTT. It codes for CAWSQGTGGNNQPQHF.

This clone was counted a few times. The V call is TRBV6-6, the J call TRBJ2-7, with TRBD1 as a possible D gene (6 bases). Per the germline V gene, CDR1 is MNHNY and CDR2 is SVGAGI (reference sequence). This CDR3 contains 16 residues. The ends were cut back, 0 bases at V and 6 bases at J, with 18 bases in the middle. For the CDR3, the DNA is TGTGCCAGCAGTTACTCGAGGGGGTTTCAAAGGGGCGAGCAGTACTTC. The encoded protein is CASSYSRGFQRGEQYF.

The chain uses TRBV28 and TRBJ1-1; the D is unclear. Trimming cost V 6 bases and J 9 bases, with 14 bases left between them. This CDR3 is built from 12 residues. The germline gives CDR1 MDHEN, CDR2 SYDVKM. The CDR3 region is CASSLPERKAFF. CDR3 bases: TGTGCCAGCAGCCTTCCGGAGAGGAAAGCTTTCTTT.

The V call is TRBV18, the J call TRBJ2-7; TRBD1 matches at 10 bases. CDR1 is KGHSH and CDR2 is LQKENI in the germline V gene. V was clipped by 3 bases and J by 6 bases; unmatched bases: 5. The CDR3 loop spans 14 amino acids. The CDR3 reads CASSPDRGFGEQYF. For the CDR3, the DNA is TGTGCCAGCTCACCGGACAGGGGGTTTGGCGAGCAGTACTTC.

Turning to this clone: The germline gene is not matched at one end of the junction; a read error may be the cause. The chain combines TRBV7-9 with TRBJ2-3, with 9 bases fitting TRBD1. Germline loops: CDR1 SEHNR, CDR2 FQNEAQ (reference sequence). CDR3 length: 16 residues. CDR3 in DNA: TGTGCCAGCAGCCAAGGACAGGGGATAGATTCAGATGCGCAGTATTTT. It is translated as CASSQGQGIDSDAQYF.

The rearrangement uses TRBV3-1 (or the pseudogene TRBV3-2) and TRBJ1-2, with D uncertain. This CDR3 has 13 residues. Germline V gene lookup returns CDR1 LGHDT and CDR2 YNNKEL (reference sequence). V lost 5 bases and J lost 6, with 13 bases in between. The CDR3 coding sequence is TGTGCCAGCAGCACGACTAGTTCGAATGGCTACACCTTC. Protein: CASSTTSSNGYTF.

This chain links TRBV5-1 with TRBJ1-3, with 7 bases that match TRBD1. The CDR3 covers 16 residues. The V segment lost 4 bases and the J segment 2 bases; nucleotides outside the gene matches: 9. Germline assignment: CDR1 SGHRS and CDR2 YFSETQ. Here the CDR3 DNA reads TGCGCCAGCAGCCCGGGAATCGGGACAGCTGGAAACACCATATATTTT. Translating gives CASSPGIGTAGNTIYF.

V usage is TRBV5-1 and J usage is TRBJ1-1, with TRBD1 as a possible D gene (6 bases). This CDR3 is built from 14 residues. Trimming shortened V by 3 bases and J by 5 bases, and 14 bases separated the two germline ends. Germline V gene sequence: CDR1 SGHRS, CDR2 YFSETQ. Here the CDR3 DNA reads TGCGCCAGCAGCTCAGGGGACGGCGGTACTGAAGCTTTCTTT. Translating it yields CASSSGDGGTEAFF.

The CDR3 DNA follows: TGTGCCAGCAGCTTTGGACAGGTCCACAATGAGCAGTTCTTC. The encoded protein is CASSFGQVHNEQFF. The chain joins TRBV5-4 to TRBJ2-1; 7 positions agree with TRBD1. The CDR3 extends over 14 amino acids. J gave up 5 bases and V 2 bases, and 4 bases lay outside the gene matches. CDR1 is SGHNT and CDR2 is YYREEE in the germline V gene (reference sequence).

This chain links TRBV19 with TRBJ1-5, with D possibly matching TRBD1 (6 bases). CDR3 length: 14 residues. CDR1 is LNHDA and CDR2 is SQIVND in the germline V gene (reference sequence). V lost 5 bases, J lost 3 bases, and 11 bases lay in between. The CDR3 is CASSWGGNNQPQHF. In nucleotides, the CDR3 is TGTGCCAGTAGTTGGGGGGGCAACAATCAGCCCCAGCATTTT.

This sequence joins TRBV12-3 or TRBV12-4 and TRBJ1-5; D uncertain. V was pared by 7 bases and J by 6 bases, with 13 bases between. The CDR3 consists of 13 residues. CDR3 protein: CASTRELGQPQHF. Written as DNA, the CDR3 is TGTGCCAGCACCCGGGAGTTGGGTCAGCCCCAGCATTTT.

This chain links TRBV19 with TRBJ2-5; 10 bases line up with TRBD1. Germline lookup yields CDR1 LNHDA and CDR2 SQIVND (reference sequence). V dropped 5 bases and J dropped 5; count of bases not matched to a gene: 8. CDR3 length equals 15 residues. CDR3 in amino acids: CASSPGQGSGETQYF. The CDR3 region has the DNA TGTGCCAGTAGTCCGGGACAGGGGTCGGGGGAGACCCAGTACTTC.

The chain couples TRBV21-1 to TRBJ2-5; the D segment call TRBD2 is taken from the table without a DNA check. TRBV21-1 constitutes a pseudogene. This CDR3 has 18 amino acids. CDR3 amino acids: CASSKTAHKGGSQETQYF. The CDR3 DNA reads as TGTGCCAGCAGCAAAACCGCCCACAAGGGGGGGAGCCAAGAGACCCAGTACTTC.

The chain carries TRBV18 and TRBJ2-7, with 15 bases lining up with TRBD2. The V gene's germline CDR1 is KGHSH and CDR2 LQKENI. Trimming cost V 4 bases and J 1 base; bases outside gene matches: 8. The CDR3 totals 18 residues. The CDR3 region is CASSLGTSGRIDSYEQYF. CDR3 sequence (DNA): TGTGCCAGCTCACTAGGGACTAGCGGGAGGATCGATTCCTACGAGCAGTACTTC.

In DNA form, the CDR3 reads TGTGCCAGCAGCTTGGTAGGGGGCGCAGGGAATTCACCCCTCCACTTT. Its translation is CASSLVGGAGNSPLHF. The chain couples TRBV5-6 to TRBJ1-6; 7 bases agree with TRBD1. From germline, CDR1 is SGHDT and CDR2 YYEEEE. The trim removed 0 bases at V and 7 bases at J, leaving 7 bases unmatched. CDR3 length equals 16 residues.

This clone has just a few counts. Written as DNA, the CDR3 is TGTGCCAGCAGCTCATTCTATGGCTACACCTTC. This translates into CASSSFYGYTF. The rearrangement uses TRBV11-2 and TRBJ1-2; D unclear. Germline-derived CDR1 and CDR2 are SGHAT and FQNNGV. This CDR3 region has 11 residues. The V and J ends lost 4 bases and 4 bases respectively, with 4 bases between them.

This clone has just one count. The chain combines TRBV20-1 with TRBJ1-3; weak D call: TRBD1 (5 bases). The CDR3 length is 11 residues. Germline CDR1 and CDR2: DFQATT and SNEGSKA (reference sequence). Trimming shortened V by 6 bases and J by 7 bases, and 10 bases separated the two germline ends. This CDR3 is CSAKKGNTIYF. The CDR3, as DNA: TGCAGTGCAAAGAAGGGGAACACCATATATTTT.

The chain recombines TRBV5-1 with TRBJ1-2, with unresolved D. Germline loops: CDR1 SGHRS, CDR2 YFSETQ. CDR3 length: 14 amino acids. V was cut by 0 bases and J by 5 bases, with 11 bases left in between. In DNA form, the CDR3 reads TGCGCCAGCAGCTTGGCTTTTTTAGAGTATGGCTACACCTTC. Its translation: CASSLAFLEYGYTF.

The chain has TRBV4-1 and TRBJ2-7; TRBD2 matches 7 bases. The V gene end was trimmed by 3 bases and the J gene end by 5 bases; junction bases not matched to a gene: 7. CDR3 size: 14 residues. The germline CDR1 and CDR2 sequences are MGHRA and YSYEKL. The CDR3: CASSHLSGTNEQYF. As DNA, the CDR3 is TGCGCCAGCAGCCATTTAAGCGGGACTAACGAGCAGTACTTC.

In this sample, this clone turned up a few times. In DNA, the CDR3 is TGTGCCAGCAGTGTCCGAACGACAGGGTACGAGCAGTACTTC. Its protein is CASSVRTTGYEQYF. The V and J genes are TRBV2 and TRBJ2-7; 7 positions agree with TRBD1. With V trimmed by 4 bases and J by 4 bases, 7 bases remained unmatched. Germline V gene sequence: CDR1 SNHLY, CDR2 FYNNEI. The CDR3 contains 14 residues.